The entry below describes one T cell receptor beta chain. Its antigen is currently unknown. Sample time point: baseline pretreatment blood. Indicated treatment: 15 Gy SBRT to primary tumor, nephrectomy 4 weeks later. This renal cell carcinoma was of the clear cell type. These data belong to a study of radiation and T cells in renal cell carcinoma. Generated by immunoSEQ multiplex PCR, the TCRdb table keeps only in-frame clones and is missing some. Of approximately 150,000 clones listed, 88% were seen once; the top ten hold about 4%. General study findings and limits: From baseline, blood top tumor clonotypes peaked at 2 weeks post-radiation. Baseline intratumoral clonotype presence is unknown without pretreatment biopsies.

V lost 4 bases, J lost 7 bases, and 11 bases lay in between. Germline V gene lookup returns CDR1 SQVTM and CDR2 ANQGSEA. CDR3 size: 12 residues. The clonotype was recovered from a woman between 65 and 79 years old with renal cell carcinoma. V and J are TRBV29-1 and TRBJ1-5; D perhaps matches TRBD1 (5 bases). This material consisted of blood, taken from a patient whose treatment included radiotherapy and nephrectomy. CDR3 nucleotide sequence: TGCAGCGTTGGGGGGGGTCAGCAGCCCCAGCATTTT. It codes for CSVGGGQQPQHF.